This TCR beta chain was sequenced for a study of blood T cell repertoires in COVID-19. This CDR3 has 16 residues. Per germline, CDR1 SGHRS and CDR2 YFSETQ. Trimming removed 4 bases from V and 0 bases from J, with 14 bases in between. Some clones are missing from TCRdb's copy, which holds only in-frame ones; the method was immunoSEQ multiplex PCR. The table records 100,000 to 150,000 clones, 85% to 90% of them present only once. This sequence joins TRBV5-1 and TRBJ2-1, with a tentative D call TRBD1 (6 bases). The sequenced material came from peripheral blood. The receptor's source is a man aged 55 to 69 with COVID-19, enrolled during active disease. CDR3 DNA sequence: TGCGCCAGCAGCAACCAACCGACAGGCTCCTACAATGAGCAGTTCTTC. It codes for CASSNQPTGSYNEQFF.